This TCR beta chain was recorded in a study of human thymus T cells. Notes on the study in general: Within thymic and blood repertoires, V and J gene usage appeared to be biased. Related studies noted strongly shared thymic repertoires across unrelated people.

Clones were read by immunoSEQ multiplex PCR, and TCRdb kept only the in-frame ones, dropping some. The repertoire holds 100,000 to 150,000 clones, with 90% to 95% as singletons. Corrective heart surgery yielded resections, and these provided the thymus tissue. Donors consisted of healthy Finnish infants (having corrective surgery for congenital heart defects). This clone was detected once. Its antigen is undetermined. The CDR3 is 16 amino acids. Germline CDR1 LGHNA, CDR2 YSLEER. V was pared by 1 base and J by 5 bases, with 10 bases of the junction left unmatched. The chain uses TRBV4-3 and TRBJ2-7; 8 bases align to TRBD1. The sample consisted of thymus tissue. The clonotype was recovered from a boy less than two years old with a congenital heart defect but otherwise immunologically healthy. CDR3 sequence reads: CASSQVRDRTPDEQYF. CDR3 sequence (DNA): TGCGCCAGCAGCCAAGTCCGGGACAGGACTCCCGACGAGCAGTACTTC.